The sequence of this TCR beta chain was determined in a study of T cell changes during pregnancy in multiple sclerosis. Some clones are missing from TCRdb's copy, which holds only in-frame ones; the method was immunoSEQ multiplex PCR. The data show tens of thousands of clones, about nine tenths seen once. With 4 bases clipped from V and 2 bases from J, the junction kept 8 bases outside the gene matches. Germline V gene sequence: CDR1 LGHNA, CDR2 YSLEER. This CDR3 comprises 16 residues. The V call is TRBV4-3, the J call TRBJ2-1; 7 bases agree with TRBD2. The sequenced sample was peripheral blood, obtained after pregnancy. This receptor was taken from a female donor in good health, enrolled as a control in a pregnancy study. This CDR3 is CASSPREGLPYNEQFF. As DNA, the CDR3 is TGCGCCAGCAGCCCGAGGGAGGGCCTCCCCTACAATGAGCAGTTCTTC.